One and the same sample provided the 3 T cell receptor beta chains below, sequenced in a study of CD8 T cells in Susac syndrome. Random hexamers were used to reverse transcribe roughly 0.5 to 1 ug of RNA. TCRdb processed the immunoSEQ multiplex PCR reads anew with MiXCR; each CDR3 protein has one entry. There are 200,000 to 250,000 distinct CDR3 sequences in the sample; approximately 95% occur only once, and around 0.08% lies in the top ten. Sequencing input: CD4+ T cells from PBMCs. These receptors were obtained from a human donor with multiple sclerosis.

The chain joins TRBV29-1 to TRBJ1-5; D not certain. In germline, CDR1 is SQVTM, CDR2 ANQGSEA. The CDR3 consists of 12 residues. Trimming took off 7 bases at V and 5 bases at J, with 12 bases between the two ends. This chain's CDR3 is CSATLNYQPQHF. The DNA for the CDR3 is TGCAGCGCGACCTTAAACTATCAGCCCCAGCATTTT.

This chain connects TRBV7-9 to TRBJ2-7, with D unresolved. The V and J ends lost 1 base and 7 bases respectively, with 8 bases between them. The CDR3 consists of 12 residues. CDR1 and CDR2 (germline): SEHNR, FQNEAQ (reference sequence). The chain's CDR3 is CASSLVFGEQYF. CDR3 in DNA: TGTGCCAGCAGCTTAGTATTCGGGGAGCAGTACTTC.

The rearrangement links TRBV7-9 to TRBJ1-1; TRBD1 matches at 8 bases. J was trimmed by 4 bases and V by 5 bases; bases with no gene match: 6. CDR1 is SEHNR, CDR2 FQNEAQ, per germline (reference sequence). This CDR3 comprises 14 residues. The CDR3 region has the DNA TGTGCCAGCAGCCCTAGGGACAGGTCCACTGAAGCTTTCTTT. Translation gives CASSPRDRSTEAFF.